The 26 T cell receptor beta chains below all came from one sample that was sequenced in a study of T cell changes during pregnancy in multiple sclerosis. Sequencing used immunoSEQ multiplex PCR; TCRdb keeps in-frame clones, though not all of them. The sample has tens of thousands of clones, 75% to 90% seen once; the top ten hold under 1.5%. Here the sequenced sample was peripheral blood, taken in the first trimester of pregnancy. The origin of the receptors is a female donor in good health, enrolled as a control in a pregnancy study.

V usage is TRBV27 and J usage is TRBJ2-7; no firm D call. Trimming took 0 bases from V and 0 from J, leaving 15 bases between them. The CDR3 runs 17 residues. Looked up from germline, CDR1 is MNHEY and CDR2 is SMNVEV (reference sequence). Written as DNA, the CDR3 is TGTGCCAGCAGTTTATCAGAGTCCCATGGTAGCTCCTACGAGCAGTACTTC. Translating gives CASSLSESHGSSYEQYF.

J is TRBJ1-2 and V is TRBV19; 8 positions agree with TRBD1. The J segment lost 0 bases and the V segment lost 4 bases, leaving 1 base of the junction unmatched. This CDR3 comprises 14 residues. Germline CDR1 and CDR2: LNHDA and SQIVND (reference sequence). CDR3 sequence (DNA): TGTGCCAGTAGTAAACAGGGGGCTAACTATGGCTACACCTTC. Its translation: CASSKQGANYGYTF.

The V call is TRBV5-1, the J call TRBJ2-2, with 15 nucleotides matching TRBD2. This CDR3 region has 19 residues. After removal of 2 bases from V and 4 bases from J, the junction contained 9 bases not matched to a gene. CDR1 is SGHRS and CDR2 is YFSETQ in the germline V gene. CDR3 region: CASSFSPAGLAGGTGELFF. The CDR3 DNA sequence: TGCGCCAGCAGCTTCTCCCCTGCGGGACTAGCGGGGGGCACCGGGGAGCTGTTTTTT.

V and J are TRBV29-1 and TRBJ2-7, with TRBD1 as a possible D gene (6 bases). The germline CDR1 and CDR2 sequences are SQVTM and ANQGSEA. The V end lost 0 bases, the J end lost 2 bases, and 14 bases lay between the germline ends. The CDR3 spans 15 residues. The CDR3 reads CSVEDGPGDPYEQYF. DNA of the CDR3: TGCAGCGTTGAAGATGGCCCAGGGGACCCCTACGAGCAGTACTTC.

This clone occurred once. The chain is built from TRBV9 and TRBJ2-5; 11 nucleotides match TRBD2. The V gene end was trimmed by 0 bases and the J gene end by 3 bases; junction bases not matched to a gene: 4. CDR1 SGDLS and CDR2 YYNGEE come from the germline V gene. This CDR3 region has 16 residues. This chain's CDR3 is CASSVEIAGGKETQYF. In DNA form, the CDR3 reads TGTGCCAGCAGCGTAGAGATAGCGGGAGGGAAAGAGACCCAGTACTTC.

V usage is TRBV6-4 and J usage is TRBJ1-6; 8 nucleotides agree with TRBD1. Germline CDR1 is MRHNA and CDR2 is SNTAGT. This CDR3 comprises 14 residues. The ends lost 3 bases at V and 9 bases at J; junction bases unmatched: 4. The CDR3 region is CASSESGGASPLHF. In nucleotides, the CDR3 is TGTGCCAGCAGTGAGTCAGGGGGCGCTTCACCCCTCCACTTT.

As concerns this clone: An end of the junction differs from the germline gene, which may be a read error. The chain carries TRBV6-5 and TRBJ1-3, with TRBD1 as a possible D gene (6 bases). Germline CDR1 reads MNHEY; CDR2 reads SVGAGI. This CDR3 is 14 amino acids long. Here the CDR3 reads CVSSQGITGNTIYF. The CDR3 DNA sequence: TGTGTCAGCAGTCAGGGGATCACTGGAAACACCATATATTTT.

This clone was detected once. The rearrangement uses TRBV6-5 and TRBJ1-1, with D unclear. The CDR3 has 13 amino acids. V was pared by 3 bases and J by 0 bases, with 5 bases between. The germline CDR1 and CDR2 sequences are MNHEY and SVGAGI. The CDR3 sequence: CASSYSMNTEAFF. CDR3 nucleotides: TGTGCCAGCAGTTATAGCATGAACACTGAAGCTTTCTTT.

This clone was detected only a few times. This chain links TRBV2 with TRBJ1-1, with 7 bases fitting TRBD1. J gave up 1 base and V 4 bases, and 3 bases lay outside the gene matches. CDR1 and CDR2 from the germline V gene are SNHLY and FYNNEI. The CDR3 extends over 14 amino acids. For the CDR3, the DNA is TGTGCCAGCAGTGCAGGGGGTTGGAACACTGAAGCTTTCTTT. Translation: CASSAGGWNTEAFF.

V and J are TRBV2 and TRBJ1-3, with D uncertain. Deletions cut 6 bases from V and 1 base from J, with 10 bases between. The CDR3 consists of 14 residues. Germline V gene lookup returns CDR1 SNHLY and CDR2 FYNNEI. The CDR3 is CASSVDYSGNTIYF. Here the CDR3 DNA reads TGTGCCAGCAGCGTCGACTATTCTGGAAACACCATATATTTT.

The gene calls are TRBV5-4 and TRBJ1-2; maybe TRBD1 (5 bases). The CDR3 sequence is 13 residues long. The ends were cut back, 0 bases at V and 5 bases at J, with 8 bases in the middle. Germline CDR1 SGHNT, CDR2 YYREEE (reference sequence). CDR3 DNA: TGTGCCAGCAGCTTGGAGGGGAATTATGGCTACACCTTC. Its translation is CASSLEGNYGYTF. Based on the CDR3 plus reference TRBV5-4 and TRBJ1-2, the full variable domain is ETGVTQSPTHLIKTRGQQVTLRCSSQSGHNTVSWYQQALGQGPQFIFQYYREEENGRGNFPPRFSGLQFPNYSSELNVNALELDDSALYLCASSLEGNYGYTFGSGTRLTVV.

The chain has TRBV4-1 and TRBJ1-2, with 7 bases lining up with TRBD1. The junction had 4 bases not matched to a gene; V was cut back by 2 bases and J by 7 bases. The CDR3 spans 13 residues. The germline gives CDR1 MGHRA, CDR2 YSYEKL. The CDR3 is CASSQSEGAGYTF. In nucleotides, the CDR3 is TGCGCCAGCAGCCAATCCGAGGGGGCTGGCTACACCTTC.

V and J are TRBV30 and TRBJ1-1; a possible D gene is TRBD1 (5 bases). CDR3 size: 13 residues. The germline V gene encodes CDR1 GTSNPN and CDR2 SVGIG (reference sequence). V was clipped by 0 bases and J by 7 bases, with 12 bases between them. CDR3 loop: CAWSVARDSEAFF. In DNA, the CDR3 is TGTGCCTGGAGTGTCGCCAGGGATAGTGAAGCTTTCTTT.

The chain links TRBV6-1 to TRBJ2-7; TRBD2 matches at 8 bases. V dropped 6 bases and J dropped 4; count of bases not matched to a gene: 8. Germline assignment: CDR1 MNHNS and CDR2 SASEGT. This CDR3 spans 14 amino acids. DNA for the CDR3: TGTGCCAGCAGGGCAGGACTAGCCCGATACGAGCAGTACTTC. It specifies CASRAGLARYEQYF.

In nucleotides, the CDR3 is TGTGCCAGCAGTTTAGGGACTTCCCATGAGCAGTTCTTC. It yields the protein CASSLGTSHEQFF. This rearrangement joins TRBV28 to TRBJ2-1; tentatively, D is TRBD2 (6 bases). The CDR3 is made up of 13 amino acids. CDR1 is MDHEN and CDR2 is SYDVKM in the germline V gene. Trimming cost V 2 bases and J 8 bases, with 10 bases left between them.

This clone was observed once. The V and J genes are TRBV28 and TRBJ2-7; 7 bases line up with TRBD1. The CDR3 consists of 13 residues. Germline V CDR1 and CDR2: MDHEN, SYDVKM. V was clipped by 6 bases and J by 5 bases; unmatched bases: 7. For the CDR3, the DNA is TGTGCCAGCAGCCCACAGGGGAACAACGAGCAGTACTTC. It translates to CASSPQGNNEQYF.

CDR3 sequence: CASSLASDRGQEAFF. In DNA form, the CDR3 reads TGCGCCAGCAGCTTGGCCTCAGACAGGGGGCAGGAGGCTTTCTTT. The V and J genes are TRBV5-1 and TRBJ1-1; TRBD1 aligns across 10 bases. The CDR3 is made up of 15 amino acids. V shed 0 bases, J shed 11 bases, and the junction held 10 bases outside the gene matches. Germline loops: CDR1 SGHRS, CDR2 YFSETQ. Full variable domain (remainder filled in from reference TRBV5-1 and TRBJ1-1): KAGVTQTPRYLIKTRGQQVTLSCSPISGHRSVSWYQQTPGQGLQFLFEYFSETQRNKGNFPGRFSGRQFSNSRSEMNVSTLELGDSALYLCASSLASDRGQEAFFGQGTRLTVV.

In this sample, this clone turned up once. V and J are TRBV4-1 and TRBJ2-5, with 11 bases fitting TRBD2. Germline V gene sequence: CDR1 MGHRA, CDR2 YSYEKL. This CDR3 is 16 amino acids long. J gave up 3 bases and V 5 bases, and 8 bases lay outside the gene matches. The CDR3 DNA sequence: TGCGCCAGCAGCTTTAGCGGGGGGGGTAGCGAAGAGACCCAGTACTTC. Its translation is CASSFSGGGSEETQYF.

The chain joins TRBV15 to TRBJ2-1; 11 bases map to TRBD2. V shed 4 bases and J 8 bases; nucleotides not matched to a gene: 7. The CDR3 covers 15 residues. Germline V CDR1 and CDR2: LNHNV, YYDKDF (reference sequence). The CDR3 sequence: CATSILSGRGHEQFF. Written as DNA, the CDR3 is TGTGCCACCAGCATTCTTAGCGGGAGGGGCCATGAGCAGTTCTTC.

The V call is TRBV19, the J call TRBJ1-5; D is undetermined. Per the germline V gene, CDR1 is LNHDA and CDR2 is SQIVND (reference sequence). The CDR3 spans 14 residues. V was trimmed by 6 bases and J by 0 bases, leaving 9 bases between them. DNA of the CDR3: TGTGCCAGTAGGCAGACTGCTAGCAATCAGCCCCAGCATTTT. It codes for CASRQTASNQPQHF.

The chain carries TRBV30 and TRBJ1-5, with D tentatively TRBD1 (6 bases). Trimming shortened V by 2 bases and J by 9 bases, and 17 bases separated the two germline ends. This CDR3 comprises 14 residues. Germline V lookup: CDR1 GTSNPN, CDR2 SVGIG (reference sequence). For the CDR3, the DNA is TGTGCCTGGAGTAGAGTTACAGGGAATACGCCCCAGCATTTT. Translating it yields CAWSRVTGNTPQHF.

Only one count was recorded for this clone. This sequence joins TRBV11-2 and TRBJ2-4, with D possibly being TRBD1 (5 bases). The CDR3 is 16 residues long. Trimming removed 1 base at V and 4 bases at J, with 14 bases between. Germline assignment: CDR1 SGHAT and CDR2 FQNNGV. CDR3 region: CASSLGGERGKNIQYF. The CDR3 DNA is TGTGCCAGCAGCTTAGGTGGGGAAAGGGGAAAAAACATTCAGTACTTC.

The CDR3 DNA reads TGTGCCAGCAGCGTGGACTCCCGAAAGGACGAGCAGTACTTC. Translation: CASSVDSRKDEQYF. This chain uses TRBV9 with TRBJ2-7, with D tentatively TRBD2 (5 bases). Germline lookup yields CDR1 SGDLS and CDR2 YYNGEE. V dropped 2 bases and J dropped 5 bases, with 14 bases sitting between them. This CDR3 region has 14 residues.

The chain's CDR3 is CASSLSGGTQSPLHF. The CDR3 DNA reads TGTGCCAGCAGCTTAAGTGGTGGCACCCAGTCACCCCTCCACTTT. This chain links TRBV7-2 with TRBJ1-6; D call uncertain. CDR1 SGHTA and CDR2 FQGNSA come from the germline V gene. With 2 bases removed from V and 10 bases from J, the gap between germline ends came to 15 bases. The CDR3 length is 15 residues.

The chain joins TRBV5-1 to TRBJ2-5; 14 bases match TRBD2. Germline CDR1 reads SGHRS; CDR2 reads YFSETQ. With V trimmed by 4 bases and J by 4 bases, 3 bases remained unmatched. The CDR3 runs to 15 residues. The CDR3 here is CASSGLAGGGETQYF. In DNA form, the CDR3 reads TGCGCCAGCAGCGGACTAGCGGGAGGTGGAGAGACCCAGTACTTC.

The chain has TRBV18 and TRBJ2-3, with TRBD2 matching 12 bases. Trimming cost V 0 bases and J 3 bases; bases outside gene matches: 7. The CDR3 contains 18 residues. Per the germline V gene, CDR1 is KGHSH and CDR2 is LQKENI. This CDR3 is CASSPPTGLAGYTDTQYF. The CDR3 coding sequence is TGTGCCAGCTCACCACCAACCGGACTAGCGGGATATACAGATACGCAGTATTTT.